This record looks at one T cell receptor (beta chain) sequence and its context. This clonotype has ten or more counts. No cognate antigen has been identified for it. No qualities accompany the bases; no much larger clone lies one base away. Library prep was done by 5' RACE. The sequencing machine was a NextSeq 500. To correct for sequencing error and PCR bias, the TCR library protocol tagged individual cDNA molecules with unique molecular identifiers. Both TCR alpha and beta chains were sequenced, and tight co-correlation was observed between alpha and beta sequence abundances in each sample. The source study handled its data this way. Decombinator V4 was used to perform V gene, J gene and CDR3 annotation of TCR sequences. TCRs were defined as expanded if a significant change between any two time points was detected under a Poisson model with p below 0.0001. TCR abundances were normalised to the total number of TCRs sequenced per sample and expressed as counts per million. VDJdb, accessed 1 November 2021, was searched for CMV, EBV and SARS-CoV-2 annotated TCRs, with TCRs annotated for multiple antigens excluded. The raw public data were reprocessed by TCRdb itself: fastp quality trimming at Q25, MiXCR clonotype calling, in-frame beta chains only. Every entry covers one CDR3 protein and lists the most common genes and DNA from its rows. The V and J calls shown here were made by TCRdb, not taken from the authors' results. In all, the sample holds 60,000 to 85,000 distinct CDR3 sequences, and around 16% of those were seen once. Around 12% of the sample is in the top ten clones.

The study was a case-control design nested within a healthcare worker cohort in London, UK, with weekly nasopharyngeal swab PCR tests and blood sampling. Between 23 and 31 March 2020, the week of the UK lockdown, healthcare workers were enrolled and then followed up weekly for as long as 16 weeks. This sample was included in a study of early T cells in non-severe SARS-CoV-2 infection (dated by TCRdb to the early 2020s). About the full investigation: Because TCR sequencing was done on bulk RNA from unsorted whole blood, the alpha and beta chains could not be paired.

Study-wide conclusions, independent of this receptor: VDJdb matching was skewed toward anti-spike CD8 responses, so virus-specific expansions were likely underestimated and private and CD4 specificities were missed.

The clonotype was recovered from an adult who was a healthcare worker with PCR-confirmed SARS-CoV-2 infection or an uninfected control (not recorded which). The sample taken for sequencing was whole blood.

The base sequence is TGCGGGACAAACGACTATGGCTACACCTTC. Translated, it reads CGTNDYGYTF. The receptor chain draws on TRBV29-1 and TRBJ1-2; the D gene is perhaps TRBD1, on 6 matching bases. Counted from cysteine to phenylalanine, this CDR3 has 10 amino acids. Only the CDR3 part of the read is kept: 30 bases, read in frame from the first base. CDR1 and CDR2 (SQVTM, ANQGSEA) derive from the germline V gene.